This T cell receptor (beta chain) was sequenced during a study of graft-versus-host responses after intestinal transplantation. Study information: Each patient got anti-thymocyte globulin induction, then tacrolimus and steroids for approximately 3 years.

Trimming shortened V by 4 bases and J by 6 bases, and 17 bases separated the two germline ends. From germline, CDR1 is SGDLS and CDR2 YYNGEE. The CDR3 extends over 14 amino acids. Here immunoSEQ multiplex PCR was the method, and the copy in TCRdb shows in-frame clones only, minus some. This sample has 30,000 to 40,000 clones, with more than 85% found just once. Study-wide points: Association was observed between peak circulating GvH clone levels and early post-transplant HvG declines.

Remarks on this clone: Its antigen is unidentified.

This sequence was found in a human donor who was the organ donor for an intestinal transplant. The chain carries TRBV9 and TRBJ2-7, with D unresolved. The material was unstimulated CD8+ T cells sorted from spleen or lymph node cells, obtained before transplant. The CDR3 region has the DNA TGTGCCAGCAGCAGTAGCCTCGCGGCAACCGAGCAGTACTTC. Translating it yields CASSSSLAATEQYF.